This T cell receptor (beta chain) is from a study of blood T cells in healthy people across ages (dated by TCRdb to 2014 to 2015). In terms of the full investigation: Template switching captured roughly one uniquely barcoded TCR beta cDNA molecule per two T cells in model experiments. Donors were grouped into four age groups: young (average approximately 16 years), middle-aged (39), aged (around 60) and long-lived (over 80). Age-related changes in TCR beta repertoire diversity were measured in the study by deep sequencing normalized with unique cDNA molecular identifiers. Two additional independent replicas of 1 million unique cDNA reads from the same blood draw were analyzed for two donors (one aged 18 to 29 and one aged 80 or older). To avoid experimental bias, donors of different ages were randomly spread across the sequencing lanes.

Donors were 40 or so systemically healthy Caucasian individuals from Russia aged roughly 6 to 90 years. Each donor gave 8.5 to 10 milliliters of peripheral blood, collected into EDTA-treated Vacutainer tubes. Ficoll-Paque density-gradient centrifugation was used to isolate PBMCs, with at least 6 million per sample. Total RNA, at least 6 micrograms per sample, was extracted from PBMCs with Trizol reagent. For every donor, flow cytometry on a PBMC aliquot measured the percentage of naive CD45RAhigh/CD27high T cells. General findings and caveats noted by the study authors: Bulk unsorted PBMC profiling prevented conclusive comparison of naive and antigen-experienced compartments. Because donor CMV infection status was unknown, age-related changes in expanded clonotypes were potentially confounded. Compared with the aged group, the long-lived group had more naive CD4+ T cells, fewer expanded clones and increased TCR diversity, a pattern suggesting age selection. As age increased, observed TCR beta diversity per million T cells dropped in a roughly linear way, and a significant reduction was already evident by age approximately 40. Total diversity estimates from one million sequenced T cells were considered lower bounds and underestimates. The percentage of naive T cells measured by flow cytometry correlated strongly with observed TCR beta diversity.

Library preparation employed 5' RACE. For sequencing, an Illumina HiSeq 2500 was employed. A second PCR of about 6 to 11 cycles was run with a J-beta primer mix and a sample-barcoded 5' primer. A template-switch 5' adaptor carrying 12 random nucleotides introduced a unique molecular identifier onto each TCR beta cDNA molecule. Each sample yielded at least 3 million CDR3-containing paired-end reads. First-strand cDNA was synthesized from all RNA with the Mint cDNA synthesis kit, primed by a TRBC-specific oligonucleotide. After uracil-DNA glycosylase treatment, a first 18-cycle PCR used universal primers M1SS and BC2_uni_R on all cDNA. Regarding the original processing steps: For normalization, 1 million high-quality reads were randomly selected from each sample, with every read carrying a distinct molecular identifier. Reads with shared molecular identifiers were discarded instead of being binned into consensus sequences. MiTCR, with a Q25 quality threshold and the strictest error-elimination algorithm, was used for CDR3 identification, clonotype clustering and error correction. A nonparametric unseen species model using Euler transformation provided a lower-bound estimate of total TCR beta diversity. TCRdb's own reprocessing of the public reads used fastp at Q25 and MiXCR and kept productive beta chains. Rows are combined by CDR3 protein, so each entry shows the most common genes and DNA. The V and J calls reflect TCRdb's pipeline rather than the authors' work. This sample comprises 1.4 million or so distinct CDR3 sequences, roughly 43% of them detected only once. The ten largest account for approximately 4.1% of the sample.

As concerns this clonotype: The antigen it recognizes is unknown. Per-base qualities were not stored, and no clone one base away is much larger.

Sequencing used blood. The TCR comes from a woman aged 18-29 years in good health.

The CDR3 is CASSPGRVRTEAFF. At the DNA level, the sequence is TGTGCCAGCAGCCCGGGCCGGGTACGCACTGAAGCTTTCTTT. This sequence uses TRBV7-8 and TRBJ1-1, with the D gene call left open. The CDR3 holds 14 amino acids from the cysteine to the phenylalanine. Only the CDR3 part of the read is kept: 42 bases, read in frame from the first base. The junction carries 14 bases between V and J, which are trimmed by 5 bases and 4 bases respectively. Based on the germline V gene, the CDR1 and CDR2 sequences are SGHVS and FQNEAQ.